This is a list of T cell receptor beta chains from one sample in a study of immune evolution from preneoplasia to lung adenocarcinoma. TCRdb's copy holds only in-frame clones and misses some; the assay was immunoSEQ multiplex PCR. The sample shows roughly 3,100 clones, more than 60% of them seen only once. The sequencing input was FFPE atypical adenomatous hyperplasia tissue from the lung. Receptors were obtained from a person aged 65-85 years with lung adenocarcinoma. Both conserved end residues are part of each CDR3. Fields, in order: J gene, D gene, V gene, CDR3 DNA, CDR3 protein. A D gene is named only where the DNA matches it firmly.

J: TRBJ1-4
D: TRBD1
V: TRBV2
DNA: TGTGCCAGCAGTGACGACAGGGTGTTTGAAAAACTGTTTTTT
CDR3: CASSDDRVFEKLFF

J: TRBJ2-7
D: -
V: TRBV7-6
DNA: TGTGCCAGCAGTCCGGGATCCGCGGGGGAGCAGTACTTC
CDR3: CASSPGSAGEQYF

J: TRBJ2-1
D: TRBD2
V: TRBV7-2
DNA: TGTGCCAGCAGCTTCCTAGCGGCACAGTACAATGAGCAGTTCTTC
CDR3: CASSFLAAQYNEQFF

J: TRBJ2-7
D: TRBD2
V: TRBV18
DNA: TGTGCCAGCTCACCCCCTGGGGGAGGGCCAAATGAGCAGTACTTC
CDR3: CASSPPGGGPNEQYF

J: TRBJ1-5
D: -
V: TRBV5-1
DNA: TGCGCCAGCAGCTTGATGCAGGGGAGTCAGCCCCAGCATTTT
CDR3: CASSLMQGSQPQHF

J: TRBJ2-1
D: TRBD2
V: TRBV27
DNA: TGTGCCAGTTGGTTAGCGGGAGGGTTCAATGAGCAGTTCTTC
CDR3: CASWLAGGFNEQFF

J: TRBJ1-5
D: -
V: TRBV4-1
DNA: TGCGCCAGCAGCCAAACGGACGAACAGCCCCAGCATTTT
CDR3: CASSQTDEQPQHF

J: TRBJ2-3
D: -
V: TRBV2
DNA: TGTGCCAGCAGTGAAACCGAGGGACGAGATACGCAGTATTTT
CDR3: CASSETEGRDTQYF

J: TRBJ2-1
D: TRBD2
V: TRBV11-3
DNA: TGTGCCAGCAGCTTATCTAGCGGGAGCGATGAGCAGTTCTTC
CDR3: CASSLSSGSDEQFF

J: TRBJ2-7
D: -
V: TRBV6-5
DNA: TGTGCCAGCAGCCTTCGAAGGTCCGACCCGACCTCCTTC
CDR3: CASSLRRSDPTSF

J: TRBJ2-1
D: -
V: TRBV5-1
DNA: TGCGCCAGCAGTACGGACACCTACAATGAGCAGTTCTTC
CDR3: CASSTDTYNEQFF

J: TRBJ2-3
D: TRBD1
V: TRBV7-2
DNA: TGTGCCAGCAGCTCACAGGGGCGAGATACGCAGTATTTT
CDR3: CASSSQGRDTQYF

J: TRBJ2-7
D: -
V: TRBV18
DNA: TGTGCCAGCTCACCCCCCCCCGGGGTCCACGAGCAGTACTTC
CDR3: CASSPPPGVHEQYF

J: TRBJ1-2
D: TRBD1
V: TRBV29-1
DNA: TGCAGCGTCCCTAGGACAGGGAACTATGGCTACACCTTC
CDR3: CSVPRTGNYGYTF

J: TRBJ2-6
D: TRBD1
V: TRBV25-1
DNA: TGTGCCAGCAGTGAATATGACAGGGGAGGATCTGGGGCCAACGTCCTGACTTTC
CDR3: CASSEYDRGGSGANVLTF

J: TRBJ1-2
D: -
V: TRBV28
DNA: TGTGCCAGCCATCCGGACAGAAATAACTATGGCTACACCTTC
CDR3: CASHPDRNNYGYTF

J: TRBJ1-1
D: -
V: TRBV19
DNA: TGTGCCAGTACCTCAGCAAGGAACACTGAAGCTTTCTTT
CDR3: CASTSARNTEAFF

J: TRBJ2-1
D: TRBD2
V: TRBV7-8
DNA: TGTGCCAGCAGCTGGGTGTTGGGAGGGTCCTACAATGAGCAGTTCTTC
CDR3: CASSWVLGGSYNEQFF

J: TRBJ2-1
D: TRBD2
V: TRBV28
DNA: TGTGCCAGCAGTTTCCCCGGGTCAGCGGGAAGTAGGAATGAGCAGTTCTTC
CDR3: CASSFPGSAGSRNEQFF